The T cell receptor beta chain described here comes from a study of cytomegalovirus exposure and HLA in healthy donors (TCRdb year 2017). General notes on the study: According to an earlier analysis of 450 to 650 of the donors, about 179 million T cells yielded 90 million to 130 million unique TCR beta sequences and about 300 Gb of sequence data. In addition to the first cohort of around 670 subjects, a separate validation cohort of 120 different subjects was used. An earlier analysis of several hundred of the donors applied high-throughput TCR beta sequencing to assess whether each TCR beta V gene segment acted as functional or pseudogenic. Of the 350 to 450 genotyped donors, approximately 80% were placed in the genetic ancestry cluster associated with self-reported Caucasian donors. Approximately 330 gigabases of sequencing data and roughly 81 million unique TCR sequences made up an early release that covered some 640 HLA-typed donors. Because of strong linkage in the cohort, 4 to 6 DR-DQ haplotypes were treated as single units for association and clustering. High-throughput TCR immunosequencing, statistical association of individual TCRs with disease status, and machine learning were combined to predict cytomegalovirus infection status. Using immunosequencing, the study profiled T cell repertoires from roughly 650 subjects and related those repertoires to cytomegalovirus serostatus. The study was designed to test whether signatures of past pathogen exposure could be identified by cataloging public T cell receptors. Genome-wide SNP genotypes for about 60% of the roughly 670 donors were used in a later genetic analysis, which treated that subset as a discovery cohort. Among approximately 370 genotyped donors of the cohort, an average of around 250,000 unique TCR beta nucleotide sequences was sequenced per donor, of which about 18% were non-productive. A later analysis re-examined previously published TCR beta repertoires from over 500 donors and added high-resolution HLA genotyping to investigate patterns of TCR occurrence. Every repertoire in the discovery cohort had been generated on one and the same sequencing platform. HLA typing covered class I and class II loci at four-digit resolution. Typing coverage differed by locus: A, B, C, DRB1 and DQB1 were typed in about 629-640 donors, DQA1 in 522, DPA1 in around 610, and DPB1 in just under 480. Alongside the repertoire data, information on donor age, sex, ethnicity and CMV serostatus was compiled. Rather than drawing on any new phenotypic data, the later analysis identified candidate immune exposures from TCR beta sequences and the way those sequences occurred across donors. Study-level results and caveats: Some IMGT-functional V segments, including TRBV6-2 and TRBV6-3, could not be distinguished by the 87-base-pair reads and were therefore excluded. V-gene and J-gene trimming of TCR beta chains was associated with a missense DCLRE1C variant in a later genetic analysis, and the association was replicated in an independent cohort. In a later analysis, HLA-associated TCR beta chains were found to be more clonally expanded and to have lower generation probabilities than equally common non-associated chains. Because counts were too low, about 15 rarely observed V segments, including chromosome 9 orphons, were left out of the earlier analysis of roughly 600 of the donors. A further reported finding was that TCR beta sequences accurately predicted the HLA-A and HLA-B alleles for most subjects in the first cohort. Several of the top co-occurrence clusters appeared to be linked to parvovirus B19, influenza, CMV and Epstein-Barr virus, according to a later analysis. Immune exposure information for the cohort was limited to CMV serostatus. The authors suggested that the approach could potentially be extended to other disease states and immunological phenotypes. In a later analysis, around 15,000 TCR beta sequences were associated with specific HLA alleles at a false discovery rate of 0.05. Across donors, most TCR sequences were observed very rarely, whereas some public TCRs were present in many individuals. In a later analysis, the rate of TCR association differed among HLA loci, with DRB1 alleles having the most associated TCRs and HLA-C alleles having the fewest. A few of the identified cytomegalovirus-associated TCR beta chains were confirmed in vitro to be specific for cytomegalovirus antigens. Most CMV-associated TCR beta chains appeared to be HLA-restricted in a later analysis, and the HLA associations seemed to be driven largely by CMV exposure. Sequencing depth was assumed to be roughly uniform across donors in the presence/absence analyses, though that assumption may not hold. Compared with the 666-donor mean, donors in an Asian-associated ancestry cluster had fewer N-insertions in productive TCRs, according to a later genetic analysis. When HLA alleles, especially DR and DQ, strongly co-occurred, attributing TCR associations to individual alleles was difficult. Because HLA typing was unavailable for some donors at each locus, only the typed subset was used in association tests. A cluster of highly shared sequence variants was judged likely to represent a technical artifact of the sequencing pipeline. The study listed 150 to 200 TCR beta chains as associated with cytomegalovirus. An earlier analysis of around 500 of the donors showed that most TCR beta V segments appeared in productive rearrangements either about 87% or about 30% of the time, which broadly matched IMGT annotations. Linkage disequilibrium might explain the correlated functional status among segregating V segments, but an unknown experimental factor could not be ruled out. The classifier was reported to diagnose cytomegalovirus status with high specificity and sensitivity in both the original cohort and the validation cohort. This cohort had only TCR beta chains sequenced, and the lack of alpha or paired-chain data limited which features could be detected.

About this clone itself: The antigen this receptor binds is unknown. No much larger clonotype is one base removed from it; base qualities were not supplied.

Relative to germline, V is 0 bases shorter and J is 2 bases shorter, with 14 bases between their ends. There are 15 amino acids in the CDR3, from cysteine to phenylalanine inclusive. The sequence is cut down to CDR3 DNA, 45 bases in frame from base 1. Per the germline V gene (reference sequence), GTSNPN is the CDR1 and SVGIG is the CDR2. Libraries were prepared through the immunoSEQ multiplex PCR assay. For the multiplex PCR, a mixture combining 60 forward primers for TCR Vbeta segments and 13 reverse primers for TCR Jbeta segments was used. The CDR3 region of rearranged TCR beta genes was amplified from genomic DNA with a multiplex PCR assay. Amplified TCR beta libraries were sequenced as 87-base-pair reads on the Illumina HiSeq System. Concerning the study's data processing: A later analysis counted some 74 million unique TCR beta chains across the 690 or so repertoires, and around 12 million of these chains were shared by at least two donors. Raw reads were error-corrected and collapsed into unique sequences with a nearest-neighbor algorithm that merged closely related sequences to remove PCR and sequencing errors. V, D and J gene segments were assigned by aligning CDR3 sequences to IMGT reference sequences. Each retained sequence needed at least a six-nucleotide match to both a V gene segment and a J gene segment. A rearrangement was called productive if the CDR3 had no stop codons and remained in frame with V and J, and every other rearrangement was called non-productive. Following IMGT convention, CDR3 was defined as the stretch from the second conserved V-encoded cysteine up to the conserved J-encoded phenylalanine. In an earlier analysis of approximately 590 of the donors, sequences lacking an unambiguous match to a single V gene segment were excluded. An earlier analysis of 587 of the donors called V segments functional above 56.7% productive rearrangements and segregating when the between-donor standard deviation exceeded 5%. A statistical classification framework was built for diagnosing cytomegalovirus status from the catalog of TCR beta chain sequences. A later analysis assigned V and J genes by comparing TCR nucleotide sequences with IMGT/GENE-DB human TR gene sequences. In a later analysis, CDR3 sequences and most-parsimonious VDJ recombination scenarios were assigned using the TCRdist pipeline. A later analysis defined each TCR beta chain by its CDR3 amino acid sequence plus V-gene family, and excluded reads lacking a unique V-gene family. As a way to deal with suspected cross-contamination and a sequencing artifact, a later analysis dropped hundreds of nucleotide sequences that were highly shared and had low generation probability. A later analysis calculated a clonal expansion index for each public chain from normalized within-repertoire ranks of inferred template counts. Generation probabilities in a later analysis came from a VDJ recombination model fitted to out-of-frame rearrangements, and those results were checked against IGoR. In a later analysis, TCR-TCR, TCR-HLA and TCR-CMV co-occurrence was scored with hypergeometric tests, and a repertoire-size bias correction was applied to TCR pairs. In a later analysis, false discovery rates were estimated by permuting HLA or CMV assignments 20 times. In a later analysis, co-occurring TCRs were grouped with DBSCAN, and TCRdist sequence similarity was added when clustering was performed within HLA-allele-positive subsets. For co-occurrence clustering, repertoires with fewer than 30,000 or more than 120,000 public chains were excluded, along with a handful of repertoires with anomalous nucleotide sharing. TCRdb retrieved this table from immuneACCESS and kept in-frame rearrangements only. Not all clones are present; in checked studies, unresolved V genes account for under half, and no reason is known for the remainder. D and trimming come from the DNA, and the V and J calls and clone size come from that table. In all, the sample holds some 110,000 clones, and roughly 80% of those were seen once. Of the sample, over 2% is held by the ten largest clones.

The cohort was made up of roughly 670 healthy bone marrow donors. Cohort members were all nominally healthy when sampled, although unrecorded immune exposures were likely present. The donor was CMV seronegative and belonged to the group of 352 seronegative cohort members. A peripheral blood sample was provided by each donor, and peripheral blood mononuclear cells were used for TCR beta sequencing. Genomic DNA was extracted from the blood cell samples with the Qiagen DNeasy Blood Extraction Kit. The source of this sequence is a young man in good health and CMV-seronegative. Sequenced: PBMCs. The sequence is built from TRBV30 and TRBJ2-7; the best D guess is TRBD1, with 7 bases matching. The sequenced DNA: TGTGCCTGGAGTGTCGGGTCAGGGGGGACCTACGAGCAGTACTTC. Its protein is CAWSVGSGGTYEQYF.